This T cell receptor beta chain appears in the sequencing data of a study of T-cell memory formation after mild COVID-19. TCRdb ran MiXCR on the 5' RACE reads and lists one entry per CDR3 protein. The data contain hundreds of thousands of distinct CDR3 sequences, around 25% of them singletons. Overall study results and limits: Chiefly within CM and EM were the contracting CD4+ clones; CD8+ ones were within EMRA.

Regarding this clonotype: Antigen unknown.

The CDR3 has 16 amino acids. Trimming took off 5 bases at V and 6 bases at J, with 22 bases between the two ends. Germline-derived CDR1 and CDR2 are GTSNPN and SVGIG (reference sequence). The TCR comes from an adult woman who had mild COVID-19 (a few samples of this study predate the infection). Cell type and time point are not known. Material for sequencing was PBMCs or a T cell subset sorted from them (not recorded which). The rearrangement joins TRBV30 to TRBJ1-4; a weak D match, TRBD1 (5 bases). CDR3 sequence: CAWGGRRQTPHEKLFF. CDR3 DNA sequence: TGTGCCTGGGGGGGACGGAGACAGACTCCACATGAAAAACTGTTTTTT.